This T cell receptor (beta chain) was recovered during a study of CD8+ T cells in alopecia areata. Study details: Patients received oral tofacitinib, 5 to 10 mg twice daily, for moderate-to-severe alopecia areata. Study-level findings and limits: Besides other cells, scalp samples also yield sequences of resident alphabeta T cells from normal skin. Patients showed less clear TCR sequence sharing than mice, possibly partly because of HLA diversity. Researchers report lesional scalp, most notably alopecia totalis/universalis, outstripped normal scalp in clonality.

Notes on this clone: Its cognate antigen is unknown.

The CDR3 consists of 11 residues. V was pared by 1 base and J by 7 bases, with 2 bases between. Germline CDR1 reads SGHAT; CDR2 reads FQNNGV. cDNA serving as the sequencing template came from extracted, reverse transcribed RNA. Clones were read by immunoSEQ multiplex PCR, and TCRdb kept only the in-frame ones, dropping some. The sample includes about 160,000 clones, about nine tenths seen only once; the top ten take about 15%. The source material was CD8+ T cells sorted from blood, sampled at week 0. The chain carries TRBV11-2 and TRBJ2-1; D unresolved. The sequence derives from a human donor with alopecia areata. The CDR3 here is CASSLGNEQFF. The CDR3 DNA reads as TGTGCCAGCAGCTTAGGTAATGAGCAGTTCTTC.